The source of this T cell receptor (beta chain) is a study of blood T cell repertoires in COVID-19. Overall study context: The cDNA or gDNA used as material had been derived from T cells, B-cell-depleted T cells, or PBMCs.

This clone was detected a few times. TCRdb's table, derived via immunoSEQ multiplex PCR, lists solely in-frame clones and lacks some. The repertoire holds roughly 230,000 clones, with about 85% as singletons. J lost 8 bases, V lost 6 bases, and 4 bases had no gene match. The germline V gene has CDR1 MNHEY and CDR2 SVGEGT. The CDR3 totals 12 residues. Sequencing was performed on peripheral blood. The clonotype was recovered from a man aged 35 to 55 with acute or convalescent COVID-19. The chain links TRBV6-2 or TRBV6-3 to TRBJ1-2; 9 bases agree with TRBD1. CDR3 region: CASSSTGGGYTF. CDR3 DNA: TGTGCCAGCAGCTCAACAGGGGGCGGCTACACCTTC.